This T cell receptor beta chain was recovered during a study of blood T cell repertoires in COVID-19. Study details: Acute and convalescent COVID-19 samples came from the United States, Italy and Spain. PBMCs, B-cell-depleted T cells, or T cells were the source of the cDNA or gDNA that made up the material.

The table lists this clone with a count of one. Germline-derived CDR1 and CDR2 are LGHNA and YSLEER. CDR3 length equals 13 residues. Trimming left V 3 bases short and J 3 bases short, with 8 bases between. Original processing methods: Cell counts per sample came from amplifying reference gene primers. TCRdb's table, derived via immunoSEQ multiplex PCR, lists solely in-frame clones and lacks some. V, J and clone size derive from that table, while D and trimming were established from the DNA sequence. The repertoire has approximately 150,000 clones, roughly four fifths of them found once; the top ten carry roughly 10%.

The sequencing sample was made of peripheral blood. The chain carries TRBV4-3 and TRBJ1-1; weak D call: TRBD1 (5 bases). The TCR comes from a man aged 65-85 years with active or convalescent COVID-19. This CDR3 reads CASSHTGDTEAFF. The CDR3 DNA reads TGCGCCAGCAGCCACACAGGAGACACTGAAGCTTTCTTT.